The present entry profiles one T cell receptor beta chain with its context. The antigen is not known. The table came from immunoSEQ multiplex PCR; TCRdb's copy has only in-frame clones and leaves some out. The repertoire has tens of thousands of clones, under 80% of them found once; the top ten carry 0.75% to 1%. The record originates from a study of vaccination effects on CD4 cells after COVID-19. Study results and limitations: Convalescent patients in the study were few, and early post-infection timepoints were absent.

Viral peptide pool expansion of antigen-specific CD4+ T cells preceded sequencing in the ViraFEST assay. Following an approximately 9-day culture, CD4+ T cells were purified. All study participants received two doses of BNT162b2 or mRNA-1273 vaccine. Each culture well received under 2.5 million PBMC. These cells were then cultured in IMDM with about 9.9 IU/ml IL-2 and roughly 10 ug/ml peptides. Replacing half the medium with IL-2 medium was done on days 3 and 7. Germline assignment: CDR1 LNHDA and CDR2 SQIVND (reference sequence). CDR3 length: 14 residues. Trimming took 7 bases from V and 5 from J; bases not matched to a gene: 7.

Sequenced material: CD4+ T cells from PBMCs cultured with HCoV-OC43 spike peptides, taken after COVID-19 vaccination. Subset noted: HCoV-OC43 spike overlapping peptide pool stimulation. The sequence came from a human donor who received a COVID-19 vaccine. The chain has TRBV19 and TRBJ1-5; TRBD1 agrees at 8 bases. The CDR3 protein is CASKPGQAHQPQHF. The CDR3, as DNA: TGTGCCAGTAAGCCGGGACAGGCCCATCAGCCCCAGCATTTT.